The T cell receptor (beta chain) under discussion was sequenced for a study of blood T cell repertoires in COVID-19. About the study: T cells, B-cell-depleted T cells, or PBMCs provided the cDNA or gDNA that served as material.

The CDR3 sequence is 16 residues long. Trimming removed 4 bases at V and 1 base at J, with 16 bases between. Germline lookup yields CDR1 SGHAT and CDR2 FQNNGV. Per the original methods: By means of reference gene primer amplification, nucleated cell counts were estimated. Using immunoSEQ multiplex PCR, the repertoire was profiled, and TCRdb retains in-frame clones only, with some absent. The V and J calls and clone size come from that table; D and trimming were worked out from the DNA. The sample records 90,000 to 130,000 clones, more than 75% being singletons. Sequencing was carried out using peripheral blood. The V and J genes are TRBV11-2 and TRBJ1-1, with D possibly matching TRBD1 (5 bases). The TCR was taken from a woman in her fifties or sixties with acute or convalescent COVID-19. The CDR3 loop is CASSSQAPLQNTEAFF. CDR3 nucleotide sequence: TGTGCCAGCAGCTCACAGGCCCCGTTACAGAACACTGAAGCTTTCTTT.